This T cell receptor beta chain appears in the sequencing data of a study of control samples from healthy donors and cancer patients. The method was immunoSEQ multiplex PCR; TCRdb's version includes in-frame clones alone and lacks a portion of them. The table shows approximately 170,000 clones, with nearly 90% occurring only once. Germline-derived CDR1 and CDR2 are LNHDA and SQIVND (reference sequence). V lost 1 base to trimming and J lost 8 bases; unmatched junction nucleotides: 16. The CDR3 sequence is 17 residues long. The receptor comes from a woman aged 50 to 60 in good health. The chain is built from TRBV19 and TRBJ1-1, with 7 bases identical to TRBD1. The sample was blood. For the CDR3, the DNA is TGTGCCAGTAGTATAGCCTCCTGGCGGGGACAGAGAGGGGAAGCTTTCTTT. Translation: CASSIASWRGQRGEAFF. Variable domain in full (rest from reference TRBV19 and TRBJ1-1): DGGITQSPKYLFRKEGQNVTLSCEQNLNHDAMYWYRQDPGQGLRLIYYSQIVNDFQKGDIAEGYSVSREKKESFPLTVTSAQKNPTAFYLCASSIASWRGQRGEAFFGQGTRLTVV.